The 3 T cell receptor beta chains given below trace back to one sample, sequenced in a study of shared clonotypes between healthy human individuals. The table came from immunoSEQ multiplex PCR; TCRdb's copy has only in-frame clones and leaves some out. The sample has approximately 1,000,000 clones; approximately 80% are singletons. The sequencing sample was made of memory CD4+ T cells from PBMCs. Sample subset: CD45RA-negative fraction. The source is a man aged 18 to 30 in good health. Some clones in this sample may be carry-over from other donors' samples.

The genes are TRBV7-3 and TRBJ2-3; maybe TRBD2 (6 bases). The CDR3 sequence is 22 residues long. The germline V gene encodes CDR1 SGHTA and CDR2 FQGTGA. V dropped 3 bases and J dropped 3 bases, with 34 bases sitting between them. The CDR3 region is CASSFLPYSPSGGAAGTDTQYF. As DNA, the CDR3 is TGTGCCAGCAGCTTCTTACCCTACTCGCCCTCAGGCGGGGCGGCGGGGACAGATACGCAGTATTTT.

This clone was seen a single time. The chain joins TRBV19 to TRBJ2-5; the D is unclear. CDR1 is LNHDA and CDR2 is SQIVND in the germline V gene (reference sequence). This CDR3 has 14 residues. Trimming took 3 bases from V and 4 from J, leaving 12 bases between them. In nucleotides, the CDR3 is TGTGCCAGTAGTATGCGTGGGTCGCCAGAGACCCAGTACTTC. Residues: CASSMRGSPETQYF. Supplemented by reference TRBV19 and TRBJ2-5, the full variable domain reads DGGITQSPKYLFRKEGQNVTLSCEQNLNHDAMYWYRQDPGQGLRLIYYSQIVNDFQKGDIAEGYSVSREKKESFPLTVTSAQKNPTAFYLCASSMRGSPETQYFGPGTRLLVL.

This chain uses TRBV6-6 with TRBJ2-7; D remains unclear. The V and J ends lost 5 bases and 1 base respectively, with 15 bases between them. The germline V gene encodes CDR1 MNHNY and CDR2 SVGAGI (reference sequence). The CDR3 contains 15 residues. The CDR3 loop is CASSPNLGSSYEQYF. The CDR3 coding sequence is TGTGCCAGCAGTCCGAACCTGGGCAGTTCCTACGAGCAGTACTTC.